This T cell receptor beta chain stems from a study of T-cell reconstitution after alpha-beta-depleted transplantation in children. The CDR3 runs 13 residues. V lost 7 bases and J lost 5, with 17 bases in between. CDR1 is DFQATT, CDR2 SNEGSKA, per germline (reference sequence). Broader study findings: Reportedly, only several hundred clones from non-depleted graft cells drove alpha-beta T-cell counts at about two months. When one year had passed after transplant, most T-cell counts and diversity came from newly produced T cells. High day-60 TCRbeta diversity in some patients came from surviving recipient T cells and thymic progenitors.

The TCRbeta library was prepared with unique molecular identifiers. TCRdb recomputed calls from the PCR reads with MiXCR, one row per CDR3 protein. The sample carries about 600,000 distinct CDR3 sequences, more than 20% recorded once. This clonotype has just a few counts. Its cognate antigen is unknown. The V call is TRBV20-1, the J call TRBJ1-2, with D uncertain. This receptor was taken from a boy under two years old who had a stem cell transplant for acute myeloid leukemia, so the T cells may come from the graft donor. This specimen consisted of PBMCs, mostly from graft donor cells, obtained 360 days after TCRalphabeta/CD19-depleted stem cell transplant. CDR3 sequence reads: CSVGGGPGYGYTF. CDR3 bases: TGCAGTGTCGGCGGAGGGCCCGGGTATGGCTACACCTTC.